What follows describes a single T cell receptor beta chain. Its antigen is still unknown. The sample is drawn from a study of T cell responses to AZD1222 COVID-19 vaccine. Study-level results: Reportedly, nearly half the spike-specific TCRs target unmutated variant regions. The donor cohort was predominantly white British with a female majority, and clonal diversity may have been underestimated. Every sample of the repertoires postdated the peak T cell response.

Analyses pooled second doses at about 4 or about 12 weeks. The data were produced by immunoSEQ multiplex PCR, yet TCRdb's version contains in-frame clones alone and is incomplete. The sample contains approximately 160,000 clones, approximately 94% of which appear only once. V lost 0 bases and J 14 bases, leaving 15 bases between the germline ends. The CDR3 spans 14 residues. The germline CDR1 and CDR2 sequences are SGHTS and YDEGEE. The chain carries TRBV5-8 and TRBJ1-6, with D unclear. The specimen comprised peripheral blood, sampled 28 days after the second AZD1222 dose. The sequence was obtained from an adult who received the AZD1222 COVID-19 vaccine. DNA for the CDR3: TGTGCCAGCAGCTTGGAAGGGTTTGGTTCGACCCTCCACTTT. The encoded protein is CASSLEGFGSTLHF.